What follows are 28 T cell receptor beta chains derived from one specimen sequenced in a study of blood T cells in healthy people across ages. Through a sample-barcoded 5' primer and a J-beta primer mix, a second PCR was run for 7 to 11 cycles. TCRdb re-called the 5' RACE reads through MiXCR, storing one row per CDR3 protein. Among about a million distinct CDR3 sequences listed, 35% to 40% were seen once. Sequenced material: blood. Receptors originate from a man between 18 and 35 years old in good health.

The chain combines TRBV29-1 with TRBJ2-1; D ambiguous. Per germline, CDR1 SQVTM and CDR2 ANQGSEA. The CDR3 totals 13 residues. Trimming stripped 4 bases from V and 5 bases from J, with 12 bases between. The CDR3 sequence is CSVVALSHNEQFF. The CDR3 DNA reads TGCAGCGTTGTAGCTCTTTCCCACAATGAGCAGTTCTTC.

This clonotype came up a few times. This chain uses TRBV20-1 with TRBJ2-2; 8 bases map to TRBD1. CDR1 is DFQATT, CDR2 SNEGSKA, per germline (reference sequence). This CDR3 is 15 amino acids long. Germline trimming cut 3 bases from V and 3 bases from J; bases unmatched to any gene: 6. The CDR3 loop is CSARMDRDYTGELFF. In DNA form, the CDR3 reads TGCAGTGCTAGGATGGACAGGGATTACACCGGGGAGCTGTTTTTT.

The count of this clonotype is one. This rearrangement joins TRBV10-3 to TRBJ2-7; D may be TRBD1 or TRBD2 (5 bases each). The germline V and J ends were trimmed by 3 bases and 6 bases, with 15 bases remaining between them. This CDR3 contains 14 residues. CDR1 and CDR2 (germline): ENHRY, SYGVKD. The CDR3: CAISDYVGRGEQYF. In DNA form, the CDR3 reads TGTGCCATCAGTGATTACGTGGGACGGGGCGAGCAGTACTTC.

This sequence joins TRBV20-1 and TRBJ1-6; unclear D gene. V lost 0 bases, J lost 7 bases, and 13 bases lay in between. The CDR3 covers 15 residues. Germline V lookup: CDR1 DFQATT, CDR2 SNEGSKA (reference sequence). In nucleotides, the CDR3 is TGCAGTGCTAGAGATTTCGGCAGGAAGAATTCACCCCTCCACTTT. Protein product: CSARDFGRKNSPLHF.

The V call is TRBV5-1, the J call TRBJ1-4, with D perhaps TRBD1 (6 bases). CDR1 and CDR2 (germline): SGHRS, YFSETQ. V shed 2 bases and J shed 7 bases, with 24 bases lying between them. The CDR3 spans 18 residues. CDR3 DNA: TGCGCCAGCAGCTTTTACCAGGGGAGAACCCATAGGGGTGAAAAACTGTTTTTT. It encodes CASSFYQGRTHRGEKLFF.

This chain connects TRBV18 to TRBJ1-1, with D perhaps TRBD1 (5 bases). Trimming cost V 3 bases and J 9 bases, with 17 bases left between them. Per the germline V gene, CDR1 is KGHSH and CDR2 is LQKENI. The CDR3 loop spans 14 amino acids. The CDR3 DNA reads TGTGCCAGCTCACCGTCATCGCTAGGGGTACAAGCTTTCTTT. It encodes CASSPSSLGVQAFF.

The chain uses TRBV6-5 and TRBJ1-5; D is perhaps TRBD1 (5 bases). Per the germline V gene, CDR1 is MNHEY and CDR2 is SVGAGI. There are 16 residues in the CDR3. V was pared by 5 bases and J by 3 bases, with 17 bases between. CDR3 bases: TGTGCCAGCAGTCCCCGACGGGGGTCCGACAATCAGCCCCAGCATTTT. Protein: CASSPRRGSDNQPQHF.

This chain uses TRBV20-1 with TRBJ2-3, with 7 bases identical to TRBD2. The J segment lost 0 bases and the V segment lost 0 bases, leaving 6 bases of the junction unmatched. CDR1 and CDR2 from the germline V gene are DFQATT and SNEGSKA (reference sequence). This CDR3 is 16 amino acids long. The CDR3 region is CSARDLSGSSTDTQYF. In nucleotides, the CDR3 is TGCAGTGCTAGAGATCTTAGCGGGTCTAGCACAGATACGCAGTATTTT.

This clonotype showed up just a few times. At one boundary the junction diverges from the germline segment, which might be a read error. V gene TRBV7-9 combines with J gene TRBJ2-1; 8 nucleotides align to TRBD1. CDR3 length equals 15 residues. Germline lookup yields CDR1 SEHNR and CDR2 FQNEAQ (reference sequence). The CDR3 sequence is CASSMDRDPYSEQFF. The CDR3 bases are TGTGCCAGCAGCATGGACAGGGACCCTTACAGTGAGCAGTTCTTC.

This clonotype was recorded many times. The CDR3 sequence is CSASGTQETQYF. CDR3 nucleotides: TGCAGTGCTTCGGGAACACAAGAGACCCAGTACTTC. This chain joins TRBV20-1 and TRBJ2-5; tentative D call: TRBD2 (5 bases). V lost 5 bases, J lost 2 bases, and 9 bases lay in between. The length of the CDR3 is 12 residues. From germline, CDR1 is DFQATT and CDR2 SNEGSKA (reference sequence).

This clonotype was seen more than once but under ten times. The genes are TRBV25-1 and TRBJ2-1, with 9 bases identical to TRBD2. Germline V gives CDR1 MGHDK, CDR2 SYGVNS. Trimming took 0 bases from V and 8 from J; bases not matched to a gene: 14. This CDR3 is 18 amino acids long. The CDR3 sequence is CASSEYWGGGGALHEQFF. CDR3 DNA sequence: TGTGCCAGCAGTGAATATTGGGGTGGCGGGGGGGCCTTACATGAGCAGTTCTTC.

This clonotype appeared a few times. This chain connects TRBV20-1 to TRBJ1-1, with D possibly being TRBD1 (5 bases). CDR1 is DFQATT, CDR2 SNEGSKA, per germline (reference sequence). The V end was cut by 4 bases, the J end by 4 bases, with 16 bases between. The CDR3 is 14 residues long. The chain's CDR3 is CSANTVRGVTEAFF. CDR3 nucleotide sequence: TGCAGTGCTAATACGGTCCGGGGGGTCACTGAAGCTTTCTTT.

The J gene is TRBJ2-7, the V gene TRBV20-1; 7 bases map to TRBD2. Germline V lookup: CDR1 DFQATT, CDR2 SNEGSKA (reference sequence). V dropped 5 bases and J dropped 7; count of bases not matched to a gene: 17. The CDR3 extends over 15 amino acids. CDR3 residues: CSADGSGAFHNEQYF. CDR3 nucleotides: TGCAGTGCTGACGGCAGCGGGGCCTTTCACAATGAGCAGTACTTC.

This clonotype was observed a handful of times. This chain links TRBV5-5 with TRBJ1-1, with 9 bases that match TRBD1. Trimming took 3 bases from V and 10 from J; bases not matched to a gene: 13. The CDR3 is 15 residues long. Germline V gives CDR1 SGHKS, CDR2 YYEKEE (reference sequence). CDR3 bases: TGTGCCAGCAGCTACGGCCACGGGACAGGGATAGTAGCTTTCTTT. As protein: CASSYGHGTGIVAFF.

This clonotype appeared many times. This chain uses TRBV19 with TRBJ1-2, with 9 bases matching TRBD1. The CDR3 consists of 17 residues. The V gene's germline CDR1 is LNHDA and CDR2 SQIVND (reference sequence). The V and J ends lost 6 bases and 2 bases, in that order; junction bases with no gene match: 13. For the CDR3, the DNA is TGTGCCAGTAGCAGAAGATACCGGGACAGGGAAAACTATGGCTACACCTTC. Translating gives CASSRRYRDRENYGYTF.

The chain has TRBV12-3 or TRBV12-4 and TRBJ1-3; a possible D gene is TRBD1 (6 bases). The V and J ends lost 2 bases and 4 bases respectively, with 15 bases between them. The CDR3 runs to 16 residues. In DNA, the CDR3 is TGTGCCAGCAGTTTACCCACAGGGTTCGCGGGAAACACCATATATTTT. It encodes CASSLPTGFAGNTIYF.

This clonotype was picked up a small number of times. The chain combines TRBV20-1 with TRBJ2-3; 14 bases match TRBD2. Germline V gives CDR1 DFQATT, CDR2 SNEGSKA (reference sequence). The CDR3 has 15 amino acids. J lost 1 base, V lost 8 bases, and 5 bases had no gene match. Here the CDR3 reads CSSGLAGGGTDTQYF. As DNA, the CDR3 is TGCAGTTCTGGACTAGCGGGGGGAGGCACAGATACGCAGTATTTT.

DNA for the CDR3: TGTGCCAGTATTTCGGGAACAGGGGGGGGGGATGAGCAGTTCTTC. Residues: CASISGTGGGDEQFF. The gene calls are TRBV6-1 and TRBJ2-1; D perhaps matches TRBD1 (8 bases). V was pared by 9 bases and J by 8 bases, with 23 bases between. Germline values: CDR1 MNHNS, CDR2 SASEGT. The CDR3 loop spans 15 amino acids.

Worth noting for this clonotype: The junction departs from the called germline gene at one end, perhaps through a read error. This chain connects TRBV20-1 to TRBJ2-1; 8 bases are shared with TRBD2. CDR1 and CDR2 from the germline V gene are DFQATT and SNEGSKA (reference sequence). The CDR3 loop spans 14 amino acids. In nucleotides, the CDR3 is TGCAGTGCCCCTCGGACGGGGGGGTACAGTGAGCAGTTCTTC. Its translation: CSAPRTGGYSEQFF.

This clonotype was recorded only once. The V gene is TRBV12-5, the J gene TRBJ2-1, with a tentative D call TRBD2 (5 bases). Trimming removed 5 bases at V and 5 bases at J, with 13 bases between. The length of the CDR3 is 14 residues. Per the germline V gene, CDR1 is LGHNT and CDR2 is FRNRAP. The DNA of the CDR3 is TGTGCTAGTGGTCCTACGGACTTACACAATGAGCAGTTCTTC. It yields the protein CASGPTDLHNEQFF.

The chain joins TRBV7-2 to TRBJ1-6; possible D gene TRBD1, 5 bases. Germline-derived CDR1 and CDR2 are SGHTA and FQGNSA. The CDR3 is 14 amino acids. Between the trimmed V and J ends, which lost 4 bases and 6 bases, there was a span of 10 bases. The chain's CDR3 is CASSSRQPNSPLHF. CDR3 DNA: TGTGCCAGCAGCTCAAGACAGCCTAATTCACCCCTCCACTTT.

CDR3 nucleotide sequence: TGCGCCAGCAGCCAAAGACACAGCAATTCACCCCTCCACTTT. Protein sequence: CASSQRHSNSPLHF. This chain connects TRBV4-3 to TRBJ1-6; no firm D call. The germline gives CDR1 LGHNA, CDR2 YSLEER. CDR3 size: 14 residues. Trimming shortened V by 2 bases and J by 7 bases, and 9 bases separated the two germline ends.

About this clonotype itself: An end of the junction differs from the germline gene, which may be a read error. This chain connects TRBV5-1 to TRBJ2-7, with no clear D. Germline values: CDR1 SGHRS, CDR2 YFSETQ. The CDR3 extends over 15 amino acids. The CDR3 spells CASNLEGAAIYEQYF. Written as DNA, the CDR3 is TGCGCCAGCAACTTGGAAGGAGCCGCAATCTACGAGCAGTACTTC.

The chain uses TRBV7-9 and TRBJ1-2; D may be TRBD1 (6 bases). V lost 1 base, J lost 5 bases, and 14 bases lay in between. Germline V gives CDR1 SEHNR, CDR2 FQNEAQ (reference sequence). The CDR3 totals 15 residues. The CDR3 coding sequence is TGTGCCAGCAGCTTAGACGGTCCGGGGGCGTATGGCTACACCTTC. As protein: CASSLDGPGAYGYTF. Full variable domain (outside the CDR3, taken from reference TRBV7-9 and TRBJ1-2): DTGVSQNPRHKITKRGQNVTFRCDPISEHNRLYWYRQTLGQGPEFLTYFQNEAQLEKSRLLSDRFSAERPKGSFSTLEIQRTEQGDSAMYLCASSLDGPGAYGYTFGSGTRLTVV.

This clonotype has only one observation. The J gene is TRBJ2-4, the V gene TRBV3-1, with D uncertain. The DNA end favors TRBJ2-5, so the J call may be wrong. CDR1 is LGHDT, CDR2 YNNKEL, per germline (reference sequence). This CDR3 is built from 14 residues. CDR3: CASRTTRVLETQYF. The DNA of the CDR3 is TGTGCCAGCAGGACCACCCGGGTACTGGAGACCCAGTACTTC.

The chain is built from TRBV27 and TRBJ2-7; no clear D. V was shortened by 2 bases and J by 7 bases, with 18 bases between the two germline ends. Germline V gene sequence: CDR1 MNHEY, CDR2 SMNVEV (reference sequence). The CDR3 is 15 amino acids. CDR3 coding DNA: TGTGCCAGCAGTTTAAATGGCATGGTGGGCAATGAGCAGTACTTC. Its protein is CASSLNGMVGNEQYF.

The chain uses TRBV4-3 and TRBJ2-7; a possible D gene is TRBD2 (5 bases). CDR1 and CDR2 from the germline V gene are LGHNA and YSLEER. The V end lost 4 bases, the J end lost 7 bases, and 23 bases lay between the germline ends. The CDR3 contains 16 residues. The CDR3 DNA follows: TGCGCCAGCAGCCTGTCGAGTAGTCTAGAGGGCAATGAGCAGTACTTC. Translation gives CASSLSSSLEGNEQYF.

This chain links TRBV20-1 with TRBJ2-4; D is perhaps TRBD1 or TRBD2 (5 bases each). The closer fit of TRBJ2-7 to the DNA end suggests the J call may be wrong. CDR1 and CDR2 (germline): DFQATT, SNEGSKA (reference sequence). The CDR3 loop spans 17 amino acids. CDR3 in amino acids: CSASSLDRDAGLYEQYF. CDR3 coding DNA: TGCAGTGCTAGCTCCCTGGACCGGGACGCAGGGTTGTACGAGCAGTACTTC.